The source of this T cell receptor beta chain is a study of T-cell reconstitution after alpha-beta-depleted transplantation in children. V was shortened by 7 bases and J by 1 base, with 14 bases between the two germline ends. The CDR3 spans 15 residues. The germline V gene encodes CDR1 SGHTA and CDR2 FQGNSA. This clonotype was seen a handful of times. The TCRbeta library was prepared with unique molecular identifiers. Each CDR3 protein is one row after TCRdb ran MiXCR on the PCR reads. The sample holds some 240,000 distinct CDR3 sequences, 9.7% seen once. This sequence originates from a human donor who donated a stem cell graft to a child with SCID. The sample was PBMCs from the stem cell graft donor, taken from the stem cell graft. The V and J genes are TRBV7-2 and TRBJ1-5; perhaps TRBD1 as D (5 bases). The CDR3 is CASNTREGSNQPQHF. The CDR3 DNA is TGTGCCAGCAACACTCGAGAGGGGAGCAATCAGCCCCAGCATTTT.